The 16 T cell receptor beta chains presented below share a single source sample, sequenced in a study of cytomegalovirus exposure and HLA in healthy donors. Researchers ran the PCR with 60 Vbeta and 13 Jbeta primers. The protocol was immunoSEQ multiplex PCR, while the TCRdb copy is restricted to in-frame clones and leaves out a portion. Of under 150,000 clones listed, about 82% are singletons. The sample was PBMCs. These receptors were obtained from a boy between 5 and 17 years old in good health and CMV-seronegative.

This chain links TRBV12-1 with TRBJ2-2; the D segment call TRBD2 is taken from the table without a DNA check. TRBV12-1 is a known pseudogene. This CDR3 spans 17 amino acids. This CDR3 is CASSFNRLAGASGELFF. The CDR3 DNA sequence: TGTGCCAGCAGCTTTAATCGGCTAGCGGGAGCTTCAGGGGAGCTGTTTTTT.

The chain couples TRBV4-1 to TRBJ2-5, with TRBD2 as a possible D gene (5 bases). Germline V CDR1 and CDR2: MGHRA, YSYEKL. The CDR3 consists of 17 residues. Between the trimmed V and J ends, which lost 1 base and 5 bases, there was a span of 20 bases. CDR3 region: CASSQGGKGRERETQYF. The DNA for the CDR3 is TGCGCCAGCAGCCAAGGAGGTAAAGGGCGCGAGCGGGAGACCCAGTACTTC.

The V call is TRBV29-1, the J call TRBJ2-3; 9 bases fit TRBD1. CDR3 length equals 14 residues. V trimming: 7 bases; J trimming: 8 bases; junction bases outside the gene matches: 13. Germline CDR1 is SQVTM and CDR2 is ANQGSEA. Written as DNA, the CDR3 is TGCAGCGCCACAGGGGGACAGGGAACGGGTACGCAGTATTTT. Translation: CSATGGQGTGTQYF.

The chain carries TRBV5-1 and TRBJ1-1; 9 positions agree with TRBD1. CDR3 length: 13 residues. The germline V gene encodes CDR1 SGHRS and CDR2 YFSETQ. V shed 3 bases, J shed 6 bases, and the junction held 3 bases outside the gene matches. DNA for the CDR3: TGCGCCAGCAGCTGGGGACAGGGTGCTGAAGCTTTCTTT. Protein: CASSWGQGAEAFF. Full variable domain (missing parts from reference TRBV5-1 and TRBJ1-1): KAGVTQTPRYLIKTRGQQVTLSCSPISGHRSVSWYQQTPGQGLQFLFEYFSETQRNKGNFPGRFSGRQFSNSRSEMNVSTLELGDSALYLCASSWGQGAEAFFGQGTRLTVV.

The gene calls are TRBV19 and TRBJ2-1; 10 positions agree with TRBD1. The CDR3 spans 15 residues. Germline trimming cut 8 bases from V and 7 bases from J; bases unmatched to any gene: 11. CDR1 is LNHDA, CDR2 SQIVND, per germline (reference sequence). The CDR3, as DNA: TGTGCCAGTCGACAGGGGGCGACCGGGAATAATGAGCAGTTCTTC. Translated, it gives CASRQGATGNNEQFF.

For this clone: Other DNA sequences in the same sample also yield this CDR3. The CDR3 sequence: CAWSVGGNQPQHF. Here the CDR3 DNA reads TGTGCCTGGAGTGTAGGCGGGAATCAGCCCCAGCATTTT. The J gene is TRBJ1-5, the V gene TRBV30; no clear D gene. Trimming took off 0 bases at V and 4 bases at J, with 7 bases between the two ends. This CDR3 region has 13 residues. CDR1 and CDR2 from the germline V gene are GTSNPN and SVGIG (reference sequence).

The chain has TRBV5-5 and TRBJ2-5; no firm D call. V was pared by 0 bases and J by 5 bases, with 11 bases between. This CDR3 has 14 amino acids. CDR1 is SGHKS, CDR2 YYEKEE, per germline (reference sequence). For the CDR3, the DNA is TGTGCCAGCAGCTTGGATCCATTCCGGGAGACCCAGTACTTC. It is translated as CASSLDPFRETQYF.

CDR3 nucleotide sequence: TGCGCCAGCAGCCGGACTAGCGGTTCCTACAATGAGCAGTTCTTC. It codes for CASSRTSGSYNEQFF. The chain joins TRBV4-1 to TRBJ2-1; 10 positions agree with TRBD2. Trimming took 4 bases from V and 1 from J; bases not matched to a gene: 1. The CDR3 is 15 residues long. Germline V gene lookup returns CDR1 MGHRA and CDR2 YSYEKL.

This sequence joins TRBV19 and TRBJ2-7; a possible D gene is TRBD2 (5 bases). V gave up 9 bases and J gave up 4 bases, with 13 bases separating them. Germline V gives CDR1 LNHDA, CDR2 SQIVND (reference sequence). This CDR3 spans 12 amino acids. CDR3 protein: CASSRVGYEQYF. CDR3 nucleotide sequence: TGTGCCAGCTCGAGGGTGGGGTACGAGCAGTACTTC.

This clone came up once. J is TRBJ1-5 and V is TRBV30, with 7 bases identical to TRBD1. Germline V gene lookup returns CDR1 GTSNPN and CDR2 SVGIG (reference sequence). This CDR3 spans 14 amino acids. The ends lost 5 bases at V and 2 bases at J; junction bases unmatched: 6. CDR3 DNA sequence: TGTGCCTGGGACCCCGACAGGGGCAATCAGCCCCAGCATTTT. This translates into CAWDPDRGNQPQHF.

This chain links TRBV2 with TRBJ2-5, with no clear D. Trimming took off 4 bases at V and 1 base at J, with 7 bases between the two ends. This CDR3 contains 13 residues. Germline values: CDR1 SNHLY, CDR2 FYNNEI. The CDR3 here is CASSGRSQETQYF. CDR3 coding DNA: TGTGCCAGCAGTGGGCGGTCCCAAGAGACCCAGTACTTC.

A remark on this clone: At the DNA level, this CDR3 is encoded by other sequences in the same sample as well. The chain uses TRBV6-6 and TRBJ1-5; 9 nucleotides line up with TRBD1. J gave up 3 bases and V 5 bases, and 2 bases lay outside the gene matches. CDR3 length: 14 amino acids. CDR1 and CDR2 (germline): MNHNY, SVGAGI (reference sequence). DNA for the CDR3: TGTGCCAGCAGTCGGACAGGGGACAATCAGCCCCAGCATTTT. It specifies CASSRTGDNQPQHF.

The chain employs TRBV27 and TRBJ2-3; 9 bases agree with TRBD1. The CDR3 totals 16 residues. V was pared by 2 bases and J by 3 bases, with 6 bases of the junction left unmatched. Germline V gene lookup returns CDR1 MNHEY and CDR2 SMNVEV (reference sequence). DNA for the CDR3: TGTGCCAGCAGTTTAACAGGGGGCCTGGGGACAGATACGCAGTATTTT. As protein: CASSLTGGLGTDTQYF.

This clone was found once. This chain connects TRBV25-1 to TRBJ1-1, with 7 bases matching TRBD1. The CDR3 totals 14 residues. The trim removed 5 bases at V and 6 bases at J, leaving 9 bases unmatched. CDR1 is MGHDK and CDR2 is SYGVNS in the germline V gene. The CDR3 here is CASSMTGRTAEAFF. As DNA, the CDR3 is TGTGCCAGCAGTATGACAGGGCGGACTGCTGAAGCTTTCTTT.

The chain uses TRBV9 and TRBJ1-3; 8 positions match TRBD1. This CDR3 comprises 18 residues. Germline V gene sequence: CDR1 SGDLS, CDR2 YYNGEE. The trim removed 6 bases at V and 2 bases at J, leaving 16 bases unmatched. This chain's CDR3 is CASTTTGGQGYAGNTIYF. The CDR3 nucleotides are TGTGCCAGCACCACCACGGGAGGACAGGGATACGCTGGAAACACCATATATTTT.

CDR3 coding DNA: TGTGCCAGCAGCTTAGGGGGACAGGGGGCCAACTATGGCTACACCTTC. Translating gives CASSLGGQGANYGYTF. This rearrangement joins TRBV7-9 to TRBJ1-2, with 12 bases matching TRBD1. V shed 1 base, J shed 2 bases, and the junction held 2 bases outside the gene matches. The CDR3 is made up of 16 amino acids. CDR1 and CDR2 from the germline V gene are SEHNR and FQNEAQ (reference sequence).